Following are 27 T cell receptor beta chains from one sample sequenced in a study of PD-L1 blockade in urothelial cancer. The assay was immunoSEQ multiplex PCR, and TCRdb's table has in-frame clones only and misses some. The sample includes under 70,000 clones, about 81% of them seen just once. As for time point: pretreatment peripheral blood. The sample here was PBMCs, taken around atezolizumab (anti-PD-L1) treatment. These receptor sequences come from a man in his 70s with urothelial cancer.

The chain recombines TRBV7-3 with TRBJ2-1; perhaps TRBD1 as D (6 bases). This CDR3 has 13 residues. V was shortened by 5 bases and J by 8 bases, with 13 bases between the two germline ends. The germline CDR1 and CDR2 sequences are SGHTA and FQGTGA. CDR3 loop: CASSRTGTDEQFF. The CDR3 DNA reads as TGTGCCAGCAGCCGTACAGGGACGGATGAGCAGTTCTTC.

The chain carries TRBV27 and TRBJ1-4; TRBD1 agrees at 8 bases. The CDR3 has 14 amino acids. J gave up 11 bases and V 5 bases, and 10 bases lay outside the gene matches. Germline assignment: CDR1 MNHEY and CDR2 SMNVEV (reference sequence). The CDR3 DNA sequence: TGTGCCAGCAGTCCAGGACAGGGTATCGGGAAACTGTTTTTT. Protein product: CASSPGQGIGKLFF.

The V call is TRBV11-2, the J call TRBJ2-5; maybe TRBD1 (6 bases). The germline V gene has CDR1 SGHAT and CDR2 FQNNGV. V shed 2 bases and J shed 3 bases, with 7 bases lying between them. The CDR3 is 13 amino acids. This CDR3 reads CASSLYREETQYF. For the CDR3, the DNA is TGTGCCAGCAGCTTATACAGGGAAGAGACCCAGTACTTC.

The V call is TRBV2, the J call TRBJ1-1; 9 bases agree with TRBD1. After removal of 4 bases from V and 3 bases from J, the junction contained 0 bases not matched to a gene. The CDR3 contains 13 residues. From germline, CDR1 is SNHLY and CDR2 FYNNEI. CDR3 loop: CASSGTGDTEAFF. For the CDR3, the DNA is TGTGCCAGCAGTGGGACAGGGGACACTGAAGCTTTCTTT.

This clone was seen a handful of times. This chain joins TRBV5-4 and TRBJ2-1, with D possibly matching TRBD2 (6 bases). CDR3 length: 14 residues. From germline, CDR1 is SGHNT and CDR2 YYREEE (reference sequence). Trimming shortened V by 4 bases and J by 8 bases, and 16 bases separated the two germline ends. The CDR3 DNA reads TGTGCCAGCAGCCAACAACTAGCCCCCGATGAGCAGTTCTTC. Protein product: CASSQQLAPDEQFF. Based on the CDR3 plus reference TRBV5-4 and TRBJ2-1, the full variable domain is ETGVTQSPTHLIKTRGQQVTLRCSSQSGHNTVSWYQQALGQGPQFIFQYYREEENGRGNFPPRFSGLQFPNYSSELNVNALELDDSALYLCASSQQLAPDEQFFGPGTRLTVL.

The CDR3 region is CASSVGGSGYQETQYF. The CDR3 DNA sequence: TGTGCCAGCAGCGTAGGTGGTAGCGGCTACCAAGAGACCCAGTACTTC. The V call is TRBV9, the J call TRBJ2-5; possible D gene TRBD2, 6 bases. Trimming removed 0 bases at V and 0 bases at J, with 12 bases between. This CDR3 has 16 residues. In germline, CDR1 is SGDLS, CDR2 YYNGEE.

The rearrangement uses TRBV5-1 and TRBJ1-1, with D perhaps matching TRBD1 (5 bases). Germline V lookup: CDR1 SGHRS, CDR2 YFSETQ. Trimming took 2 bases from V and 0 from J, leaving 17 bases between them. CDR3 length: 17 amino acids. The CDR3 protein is CASSFRDSPNLNTEAFF. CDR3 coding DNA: TGCGCCAGCAGCTTCCGAGACAGCCCTAACTTGAACACTGAAGCTTTCTTT.

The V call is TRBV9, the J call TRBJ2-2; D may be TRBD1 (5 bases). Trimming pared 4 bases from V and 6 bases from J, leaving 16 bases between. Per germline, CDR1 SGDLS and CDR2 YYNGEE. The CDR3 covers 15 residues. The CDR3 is CASSLGQGVAGELFF. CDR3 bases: TGTGCCAGCAGCCTAGGGCAGGGCGTCGCCGGGGAGCTGTTTTTT.

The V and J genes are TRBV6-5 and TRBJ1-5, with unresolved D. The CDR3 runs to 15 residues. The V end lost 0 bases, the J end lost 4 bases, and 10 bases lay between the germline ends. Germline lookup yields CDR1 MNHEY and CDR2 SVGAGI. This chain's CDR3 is CASSYSAAANQPQHF. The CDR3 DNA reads TGTGCCAGCAGTTACTCGGCGGCCGCAAATCAGCCCCAGCATTTT.

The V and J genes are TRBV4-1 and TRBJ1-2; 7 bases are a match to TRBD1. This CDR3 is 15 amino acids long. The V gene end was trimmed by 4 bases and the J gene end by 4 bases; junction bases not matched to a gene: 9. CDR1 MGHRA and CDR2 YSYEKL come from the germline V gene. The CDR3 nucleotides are TGCGCCAGCAGCCCTGGACAGGCAGGAATCTATGGCTACACCTTC. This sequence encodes CASSPGQAGIYGYTF.

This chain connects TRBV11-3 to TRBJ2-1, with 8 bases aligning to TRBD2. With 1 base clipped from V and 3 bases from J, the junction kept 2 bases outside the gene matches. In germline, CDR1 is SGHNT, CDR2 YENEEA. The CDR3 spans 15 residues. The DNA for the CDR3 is TGTGCCAGCAGCTTAGTACTAGCGGACTACAATGAGCAGTTCTTC. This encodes CASSLVLADYNEQFF. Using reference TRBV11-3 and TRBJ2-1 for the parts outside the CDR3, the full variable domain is EAGVVQSPRYKIIEKKQPVAFWCNPISGHNTLYWYLQNLGQGPELLIRYENEEAVDDSQLPKDRFSAERLKGVDSTLKIQPAELGDSAVYLCASSLVLADYNEQFFGPGTRLTVL.

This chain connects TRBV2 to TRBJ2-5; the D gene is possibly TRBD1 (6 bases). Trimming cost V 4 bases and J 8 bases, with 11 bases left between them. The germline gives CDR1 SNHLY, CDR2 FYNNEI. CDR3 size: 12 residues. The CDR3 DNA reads TGTGCCAGCAGTGGGATACAGGGAACCCAGTACTTC. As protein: CASSGIQGTQYF.

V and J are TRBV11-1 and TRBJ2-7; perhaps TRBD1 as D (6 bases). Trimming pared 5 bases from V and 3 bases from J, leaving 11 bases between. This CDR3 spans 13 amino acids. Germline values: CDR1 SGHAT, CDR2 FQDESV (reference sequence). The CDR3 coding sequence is TGTGCCAGCAGCAACGGACAGCTCTACGAGCAGTACTTC. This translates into CASSNGQLYEQYF.

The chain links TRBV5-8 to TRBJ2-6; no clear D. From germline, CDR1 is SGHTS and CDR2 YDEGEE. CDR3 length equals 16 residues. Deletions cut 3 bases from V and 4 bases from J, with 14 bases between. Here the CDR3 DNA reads TGTGCCAGCAGCTGGGTCAGGCATCGAGGGGCCAACGTCCTGACTTTC. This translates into CASSWVRHRGANVLTF.

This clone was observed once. The CDR3 DNA is TGTGCCAGCAGTTATGACACTTCATATGGCTACACCTTC. It codes for CASSYDTSYGYTF. The chain combines TRBV6-5 with TRBJ1-2; D not resolved. Germline assignment: CDR1 MNHEY and CDR2 SVGAGI. Trimming left V 3 bases short and J 5 bases short, with 10 bases between. This CDR3 contains 13 residues.

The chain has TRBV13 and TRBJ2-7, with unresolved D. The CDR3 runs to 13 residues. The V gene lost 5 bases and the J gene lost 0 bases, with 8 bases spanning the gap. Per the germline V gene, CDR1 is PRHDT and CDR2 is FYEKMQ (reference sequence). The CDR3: CASSPSSSYEQYF. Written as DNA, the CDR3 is TGTGCCAGCAGCCCCTCGAGCTCCTACGAGCAGTACTTC. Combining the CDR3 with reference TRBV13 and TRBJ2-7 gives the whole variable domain AAGVIQSPRHLIKEKRETATLKCYPIPRHDTVYWYQQGPGQDPQFLISFYEKMQSDKGSIPDRFSAQQFSDYHSELNMSSLELGDSALYFCASSPSSSYEQYFGPGTRLTVT.

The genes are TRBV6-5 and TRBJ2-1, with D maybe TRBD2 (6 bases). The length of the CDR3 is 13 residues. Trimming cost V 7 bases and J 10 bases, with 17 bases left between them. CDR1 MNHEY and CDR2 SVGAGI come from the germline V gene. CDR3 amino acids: CASTKAVSGEQFF. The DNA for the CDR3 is TGTGCCAGCACCAAAGCAGTTAGCGGAGAGCAGTTCTTC.

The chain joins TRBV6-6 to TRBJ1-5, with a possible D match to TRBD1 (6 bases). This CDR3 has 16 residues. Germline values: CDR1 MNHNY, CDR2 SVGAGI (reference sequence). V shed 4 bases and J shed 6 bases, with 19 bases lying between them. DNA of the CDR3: TGTGCCAGCAGTTCACAGGGTAGAGGGGGTCTTCAGCCCCAGCATTTT. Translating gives CASSSQGRGGLQPQHF.

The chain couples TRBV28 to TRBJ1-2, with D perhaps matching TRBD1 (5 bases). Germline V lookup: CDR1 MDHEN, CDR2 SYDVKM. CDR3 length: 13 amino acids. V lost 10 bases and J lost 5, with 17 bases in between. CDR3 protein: CATWGPGYYGYTF. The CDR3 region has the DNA TGTGCCACTTGGGGCCCCGGGTATTATGGCTACACCTTC.

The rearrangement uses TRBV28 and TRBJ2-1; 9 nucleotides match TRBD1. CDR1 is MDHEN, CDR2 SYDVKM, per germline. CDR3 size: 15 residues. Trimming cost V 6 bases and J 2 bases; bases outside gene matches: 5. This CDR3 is CASRAGTGTYNEQFF. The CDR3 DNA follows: TGTGCCAGCAGGGCCGGGACAGGGACCTACAATGAGCAGTTCTTC.

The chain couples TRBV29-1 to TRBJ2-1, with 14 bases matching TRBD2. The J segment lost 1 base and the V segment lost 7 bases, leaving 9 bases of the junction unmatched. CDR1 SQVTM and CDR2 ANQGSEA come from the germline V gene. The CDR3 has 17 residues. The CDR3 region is CSGLGLAGDRSYNEQFF. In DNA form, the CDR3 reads TGCAGCGGATTGGGACTAGCGGGGGATCGGTCCTACAATGAGCAGTTCTTC.

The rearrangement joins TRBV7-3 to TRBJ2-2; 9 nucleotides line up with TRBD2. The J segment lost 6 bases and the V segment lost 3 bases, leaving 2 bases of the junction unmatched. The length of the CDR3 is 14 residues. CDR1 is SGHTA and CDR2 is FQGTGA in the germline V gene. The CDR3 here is CASSLGLAAGELFF. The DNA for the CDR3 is TGTGCCAGCAGCTTGGGACTAGCCGCCGGGGAGCTGTTTTTT. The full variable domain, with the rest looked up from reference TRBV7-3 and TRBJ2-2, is GAGVSQTPSNKVTEKGKYVELRCDPISGHTALYWYRQSLGQGPEFLIYFQGTGAADDSGLPNDRFFAVRPEGSVSTLKIQRTERGDSAVYLCASSLGLAAGELFFGEGSRLTVL.

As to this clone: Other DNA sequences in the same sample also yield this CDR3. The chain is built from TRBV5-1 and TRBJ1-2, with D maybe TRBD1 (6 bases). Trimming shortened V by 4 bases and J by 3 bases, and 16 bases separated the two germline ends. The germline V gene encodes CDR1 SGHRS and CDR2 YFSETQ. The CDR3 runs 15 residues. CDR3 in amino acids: CASSPEGGDHYGYTF. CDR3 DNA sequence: TGCGCCAGCAGCCCCGAGGGGGGGGACCACTATGGCTACACCTTC.

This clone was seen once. CDR3 in amino acids: CASTRESGNTIYF. The CDR3 DNA is TGTGCCAGCACCCGAGAGTCTGGAAACACCATATATTTT. This chain connects TRBV7-2 to TRBJ1-3, with D uncertain. Germline V gene data show CDR1 as SGHTA and CDR2 as FQGNSA. Trimming removed 7 bases from V and 1 base from J, with 8 bases in between. This CDR3 is built from 13 residues.

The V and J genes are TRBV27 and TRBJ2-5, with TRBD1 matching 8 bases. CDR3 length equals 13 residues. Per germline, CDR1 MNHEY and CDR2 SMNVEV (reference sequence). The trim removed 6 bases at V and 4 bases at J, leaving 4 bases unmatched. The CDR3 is CASRTGGRETQYF. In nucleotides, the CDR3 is TGTGCCAGCAGAACAGGGGGGAGAGAGACCCAGTACTTC.

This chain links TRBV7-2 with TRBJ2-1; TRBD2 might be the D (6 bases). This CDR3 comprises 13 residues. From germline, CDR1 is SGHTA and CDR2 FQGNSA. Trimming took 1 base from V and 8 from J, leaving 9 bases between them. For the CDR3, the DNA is TGTGCCAGCAGCTTAGATAAGCGGGATGAGCAGTTCTTC. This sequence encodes CASSLDKRDEQFF.

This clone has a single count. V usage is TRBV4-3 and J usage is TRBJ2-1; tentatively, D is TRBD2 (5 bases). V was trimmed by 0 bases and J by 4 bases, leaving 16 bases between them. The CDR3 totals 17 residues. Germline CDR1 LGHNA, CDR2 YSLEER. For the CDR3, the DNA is TGCGCCAGCAGCCAAGATCAACGAGGGTGGGAATACAATGAGCAGTTCTTC. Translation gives CASSQDQRGWEYNEQFF.